This passage covers 29 T cell receptor beta chains from one sample sequenced in a study of T-cell memory formation after mild COVID-19. Each CDR3 protein is one row after TCRdb ran MiXCR on the 5' RACE reads. The table lists some 120,000 distinct CDR3 sequences, around 6.3% of them singletons. The sample comprised PBMCs or a T cell subset sorted from them (not recorded which). All receptors derive from an adult woman who had mild COVID-19 (a few samples of this study predate the infection). Cell type and time point are not known.

This chain connects TRBV12-3 or TRBV12-4 to TRBJ1-2, with no clear D. The CDR3 runs to 11 residues. V dropped 5 bases and J dropped 9 bases, with 10 bases sitting between them. CDR3 nucleotide sequence: TGTGCCAGCAGTGGCGGCCACAGCTACACCTTC. It specifies CASSGGHSYTF.

The gene calls are TRBV3-1 and TRBJ2-3; 10 bases match TRBD2. The CDR3 has 15 amino acids. CDR1 and CDR2 from the germline V gene are LGHDT and YNNKEL (reference sequence). V gave up 1 base and J gave up 15 bases; unmatched junction bases: 13. CDR3 DNA: TGTGCCAGCAGCCAAGGGTCTAGCGGGGGCTTACGGGTCTATTTT. It is translated as CASSQGSSGGLRVYF.

This clonotype was counted at least ten times. The rearrangement uses TRBV7-3 and TRBJ1-1; D not certain. Trimming took off 1 base at V and 1 base at J, with 7 bases between the two ends. Germline CDR1 reads SGHTA; CDR2 reads FQGTGA. CDR3 length: 14 amino acids. The CDR3 sequence: CASSLIPGNTEAFF. In DNA, the CDR3 is TGTGCCAGCAGCTTAATCCCCGGGAACACTGAAGCTTTCTTT.

The chain links TRBV6-1 to TRBJ1-1, with D unresolved. Germline values: CDR1 MNHNS, CDR2 SASEGT. The CDR3 extends over 15 amino acids. V was pared by 3 bases and J by 2 bases, with 13 bases between. The CDR3 region has the DNA TGTGCCAGCAGTGACAGCGGATGGGCCAACACTGAAGCTTTCTTT. Amino acids: CASSDSGWANTEAFF.

V and J are TRBV12-5 and TRBJ2-5; D gene unclear. Trimming pared 0 bases from V and 5 bases from J, leaving 10 bases between. The CDR3 loop spans 14 amino acids. CDR1 is LGHNT, CDR2 FRNRAP, per germline. CDR3: CASGLVVAGETQYF. The CDR3 region has the DNA TGTGCTAGTGGTTTGGTAGTAGCCGGGGAGACCCAGTACTTC.

The chain uses TRBV29-1 and TRBJ2-7, with D perhaps being TRBD1 or TRBD2 (6 bases each). V was cut by 7 bases and J by 6 bases, with 25 bases left in between. CDR3 size: 15 residues. Germline V gene data show CDR1 as SQVTM and CDR2 as ANQGSEA. The CDR3 DNA reads TGCAGCGGGGTAGGTGTCGGGGGCCTGGGTGGCGAGCAGTACTTC. Protein sequence: CSGVGVGGLGGEQYF.

There are many counts of this clonotype. CDR3 in DNA: TGTGCCAGCAGTGACGACAGGGGCAATTCACCCCTCCACTTT. It yields the protein CASSDDRGNSPLHF. The V gene is TRBV7-2, the J gene TRBJ1-6, with TRBD1 matching 8 bases. The CDR3 spans 14 residues. Germline lookup yields CDR1 SGHTA and CDR2 FQGNSA. The ends lost 6 bases at V and 7 bases at J; junction bases unmatched: 5.

This clonotype was counted between two and nine times. This rearrangement joins TRBV6-1 to TRBJ1-6; unclear D gene. The CDR3 has 11 residues. From germline, CDR1 is MNHNS and CDR2 SASEGT. The ends were cut back, 7 bases at V and 9 bases at J, with 7 bases in the middle. The DNA for the CDR3 is TGTGCCAGCAATTTAGCTTCACCCCTCCACTTT. Residues: CASNLASPLHF.

This clonotype came up many times. The gene calls are TRBV7-9 and TRBJ1-1; a possible D gene is TRBD1 (6 bases). The V gene's germline CDR1 is SEHNR and CDR2 FQNEAQ (reference sequence). The CDR3 consists of 15 residues. V dropped 3 bases and J dropped 5 bases, with 16 bases sitting between them. CDR3 in DNA: TGTGCCAGCAGCTTGGGGGACACCCGGAGGACTGAAGCTTTCTTT. Translation: CASSLGDTRRTEAFF. Supplemented by reference TRBV7-9 and TRBJ1-1, the full variable domain reads DTGVSQNPRHKITKRGQNVTFRCDPISEHNRLYWYRQTLGQGPEFLTYFQNEAQLEKSRLLSDRFSAERPKGSFSTLEIQRTEQGDSAMYLCASSLGDTRRTEAFFGQGTRLTVV.

This clonotype appeared a few times. V is TRBV5-1 and J is TRBJ2-3; unclear D gene. This CDR3 region has 14 residues. V gave up 0 bases and J gave up 2 bases, with 7 bases separating them. Per germline, CDR1 SGHRS and CDR2 YFSETQ. The CDR3, as DNA: TGCGCCAGCAGCTTGGGGACCTACACAGATACGCAGTATTTT. It yields the protein CASSLGTYTDTQYF.

V usage is TRBV5-4 and J usage is TRBJ2-7; D is ambiguous. Trimming took off 0 bases at V and 3 bases at J, with 10 bases between the two ends. This CDR3 has 14 amino acids. Germline CDR1 is SGHNT and CDR2 is YYREEE (reference sequence). The CDR3 loop reads CASSLDWQHYEQYF. The CDR3 DNA reads as TGTGCCAGCAGCTTGGATTGGCAGCACTACGAGCAGTACTTC.

J is TRBJ2-1 and V is TRBV7-2, with 8 positions matching TRBD2. The CDR3 is made up of 14 amino acids. Germline loops: CDR1 SGHTA, CDR2 FQGNSA. Unmatched junction bases numbered 11, after V lost 7 bases and J lost 9 bases. The CDR3 reads CASNPAGVRSEQFF. CDR3 in DNA: TGTGCCAGCAATCCAGCGGGAGTTCGAAGTGAGCAGTTCTTC.

There are many counts of this clonotype. V and J are TRBV5-1 and TRBJ2-3, with 7 nucleotides matching TRBD2. The V segment lost 0 bases and the J segment 3 bases; nucleotides outside the gene matches: 7. Germline CDR1 SGHRS, CDR2 YFSETQ. The CDR3 loop spans 16 amino acids. The CDR3 is CASSLDGAGNTDTQYF. CDR3 nucleotides: TGCGCCAGCAGCTTGGATGGAGCGGGGAATACAGATACGCAGTATTTT. Complete variable domain (other parts from reference TRBV5-1 and TRBJ2-3): KAGVTQTPRYLIKTRGQQVTLSCSPISGHRSVSWYQQTPGQGLQFLFEYFSETQRNKGNFPGRFSGRQFSNSRSEMNVSTLELGDSALYLCASSLDGAGNTDTQYFGPGTRLTVL.

This clonotype was counted a few times. The V gene is TRBV24-1, the J gene TRBJ1-1, with TRBD1 as a possible D gene (5 bases). V was cut by 6 bases and J by 1 base, with 8 bases left in between. There are 13 residues in the CDR3. Germline CDR1 reads KGHDR; CDR2 reads SFDVKD. The CDR3 loop is CATSKQANTEAFF. As DNA, the CDR3 is TGTGCCACCAGTAAACAGGCGAACACTGAAGCTTTCTTT.

This clonotype has more than one count but fewer than ten. The chain recombines TRBV7-8 with TRBJ2-7, with D perhaps assigned TRBD1 or TRBD2 (5 bases each). The length of the CDR3 is 12 residues. In germline, CDR1 is SGHVS, CDR2 FQNEAQ. V gave up 10 bases and J gave up 4 bases, with 14 bases separating them. CDR3 DNA: TGTGCCACATCAAAGGGGAGATACGAGCAGTACTTC. Amino acid sequence: CATSKGRYEQYF. The variable domain in full, with the rest retrieved from reference TRBV7-8 and TRBJ2-7, is GAGVSQSPRYKVAKRGQDVALRCDPISGHVSLFWYQQALGQGPEFLTYFQNEAQLDKSGLPSDRFFAERPEGSVSTLKIQRTQQEDSAVYLCATSKGRYEQYFGPGTRLTVT.

This clonotype was observed at least ten times. This chain joins TRBV7-9 and TRBJ2-7; 7 bases agree with TRBD1. Germline values: CDR1 SEHNR, CDR2 FQNEAQ (reference sequence). J lost 1 base, V lost 5 bases, and 8 bases had no gene match. The CDR3 is made up of 15 amino acids. CDR3 DNA: TGTGCCAGCAGCGATAGACAGGGATTATCCTACGAGCAGTACTTC. It translates to CASSDRQGLSYEQYF.

The chain uses TRBV7-9 and TRBJ1-3; no reliable D call. V gave up 4 bases and J gave up 1 base, with 14 bases separating them. The CDR3 sequence is 16 residues long. Germline-derived CDR1 and CDR2 are SEHNR and FQNEAQ (reference sequence). The DNA of the CDR3 is TGTGCCAGCAGCTCCCTTCCCGCGAAGTCTGGAAACACCATATATTTT. Its protein product is CASSSLPAKSGNTIYF.

The chain carries TRBV11-2 and TRBJ1-1; no firm D call. The CDR3 has 14 amino acids. Trimming took 2 bases from V and 4 from J, leaving 11 bases between them. The germline CDR1 and CDR2 sequences are SGHAT and FQNNGV. CDR3 sequence reads: CASSLSPLGTEAFF. The CDR3 DNA reads TGTGCCAGCAGCTTATCCCCCTTAGGCACTGAAGCTTTCTTT.

This clonotype was recorded at least ten times. The V gene is TRBV7-8, the J gene TRBJ1-5; D unclear. CDR1 SGHVS and CDR2 FQNEAQ come from the germline V gene. The ends were cut back, 5 bases at V and 2 bases at J, with 10 bases in the middle. The CDR3 is made up of 14 amino acids. In DNA, the CDR3 is TGTGCCAGCAGCCCGGGTGGGGGCAATCAGCCCCAGCATTTT. It codes for CASSPGGGNQPQHF.

This clonotype turned up a few times. The chain recombines TRBV27 with TRBJ1-1; 8 positions match TRBD1. Trimming cost V 6 bases and J 4 bases; bases outside gene matches: 7. This CDR3 is built from 14 residues. Germline V gene data show CDR1 as MNHEY and CDR2 as SMNVEV (reference sequence). In DNA form, the CDR3 reads TGTGCCAGCAGGCGGACAGGGACGGGCACTGAAGCTTTCTTT. Amino acids: CASRRTGTGTEAFF.

This clonotype showed up many times. This sequence joins TRBV7-9 and TRBJ1-1; D not certain. The CDR3 totals 11 residues. V was clipped by 4 bases and J by 4 bases, with 4 bases between them. CDR1 and CDR2 from the germline V gene are SEHNR and FQNEAQ (reference sequence). The CDR3 DNA reads TGTGCCAGCAGCTGGGTCACTGAAGCTTTCTTT. It translates to CASSWVTEAFF.

In this sample, this clonotype turned up many times. The chain couples TRBV20-1 to TRBJ2-7; 9 bases are a match to TRBD2. The CDR3 sequence is 15 residues long. The ends lost 2 bases at V and 0 bases at J; junction bases unmatched: 5. CDR1 and CDR2 from the germline V gene are DFQATT and SNEGSKA (reference sequence). The CDR3 region is CSARKLAGNSYEQYF. As DNA, the CDR3 is TGCAGTGCTAGAAAACTAGCGGGTAACTCCTACGAGCAGTACTTC.

This clonotype occurred a few times. This rearrangement joins TRBV29-1 to TRBJ2-1; possible D gene TRBD2, 5 bases. From germline, CDR1 is SQVTM and CDR2 ANQGSEA. The CDR3 extends over 11 amino acids. Trimming left V 3 bases short and J 8 bases short, with 8 bases between. This chain's CDR3 is CSVDLGDEQFF. The CDR3 bases are TGCAGCGTTGATTTGGGAGATGAGCAGTTCTTC.

Comment on this clonotype: The conserved closing phenylalanine or tryptophan is absent in this CDR3, likely reflecting a read error. V gene TRBV6-1 combines with J gene TRBJ1-2; D ambiguous. V was cut by 3 bases and J by 4 bases, with 9 bases left in between. The CDR3 covers 13 residues. CDR1 is MNHNS, CDR2 SASEGT, per germline. CDR3 amino acids: CASSESGIYGYTL. As DNA, the CDR3 is TGTGCCAGCAGTGAGAGCGGTATCTATGGCTACACCTTA.

In its sample, this clonotype was seen a few times. The V call is TRBV20-1, the J call TRBJ2-2; a weak D match, TRBD1 (5 bases). Trimming left V 3 bases short and J 5 bases short, with 10 bases between. CDR1 and CDR2 (germline): DFQATT, SNEGSKA (reference sequence). This CDR3 is built from 13 residues. The CDR3 DNA reads TGCAGTGCTAGGTCTCAGGGAACCGGGGAGCTGTTTTTT. Translating gives CSARSQGTGELFF.

The sample holds a few counts of this clonotype. The rearrangement joins TRBV7-9 to TRBJ1-5; D unclear. Trimming removed 2 bases at V and 9 bases at J, with 8 bases between. The CDR3 is made up of 12 amino acids. CDR1 and CDR2 from the germline V gene are SEHNR and FQNEAQ (reference sequence). DNA for the CDR3: TGTGCCAGCAGCTTACCACCAGGGCCCCAGCATTTT. Its protein is CASSLPPGPQHF.

The chain couples TRBV2 to TRBJ2-7; TRBD2 matches at 10 bases. Germline V CDR1 and CDR2: SNHLY, FYNNEI. V was clipped by 8 bases and J by 4 bases; unmatched bases: 20. This CDR3 spans 18 amino acids. CDR3: CASLARALASGRYYEQYF. Written as DNA, the CDR3 is TGTGCCAGCCTTGCCCGAGCCCTCGCTAGCGGGAGATATTACGAGCAGTACTTC.

At least ten counts were recorded for this clonotype. The CDR3 sequence is CASSKETGAYEQYF. In DNA, the CDR3 is TGTGCCAGCAGTAAGGAAACAGGGGCCTACGAGCAGTACTTC. The V call is TRBV25-1, the J call TRBJ2-7, with 7 bases identical to TRBD1. Losses at the gene ends were 5 bases for V and 2 bases for J; bases not matched to a gene: 6. Germline V gene sequence: CDR1 MGHDK, CDR2 SYGVNS. The CDR3 runs to 14 residues.

The chain has TRBV2 and TRBJ2-1; TRBD2 might be the D (5 bases). The germline V gene has CDR1 SNHLY and CDR2 FYNNEI. Trimming took off 6 bases at V and 8 bases at J, with 17 bases between the two ends. CDR3 length: 14 amino acids. This chain's CDR3 is CASSLGPRRDEQFF. In DNA form, the CDR3 reads TGTGCCAGCAGCCTCGGGCCTCGGCGGGATGAGCAGTTCTTC.